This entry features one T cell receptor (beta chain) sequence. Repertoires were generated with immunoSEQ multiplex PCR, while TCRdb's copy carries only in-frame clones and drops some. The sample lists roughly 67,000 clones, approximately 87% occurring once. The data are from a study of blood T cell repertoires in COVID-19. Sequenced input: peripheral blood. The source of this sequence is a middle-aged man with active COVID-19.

CDR3 DNA sequence: TGTGCCAGCAGCGTGACTAGCGGTTACCAAGAGACCCAGTACTTC. Its translation is CASSVTSGYQETQYF. The chain has TRBV9 and TRBJ2-5; 9 bases are a match to TRBD2. The germline CDR1 and CDR2 sequences are SGDLS and YYNGEE. The CDR3 is made up of 15 amino acids. The trim removed 2 bases at V and 0 bases at J, leaving 2 bases unmatched.